Here is one T cell receptor (beta chain) with its context. Its specificity is unknown. The assay was run at deep level. Only in-frame clones appear in the TCRdb table, and some are missing; sequencing was by immunoSEQ multiplex PCR. The profile covers hundreds of thousands of clones, with roughly 70% appearing a single time and around 1.6% taken by the ten largest. These data are taken from a study of shared clonotypes between healthy human individuals. Study findings and constraints: Enrolling few donors narrowed the genetic and exposure-history diversity that was represented. Sequencing depth was a factor that was expected to affect clonotype sharing among donors.

The ends were cut back, 1 base at V and 1 base at J, with 10 bases in the middle. This CDR3 spans 16 amino acids. Per germline, CDR1 KGHSY and CDR2 FQNENV. Sequences were obtained from memory CD4+ T cells sorted from blood. As for subset: CD45RA-negative fraction. This sequence was found in a woman in her twenties or thirties in good health. The chain carries TRBV16 and TRBJ2-2, with unresolved D. Here the CDR3 reads CASSQYAQVNTGELFF. As DNA, the CDR3 is TGTGCCAGCAGCCAATATGCCCAAGTGAACACCGGGGAGCTGTTTTTT. Complete variable domain (other parts from reference TRBV16 and TRBJ2-2): GEEVAQTPKHLVRGEGQKAKLYCAPIKGHSYVFWYQQVLKNEFKFLISFQNENVFDETGMPKERFSAKCLPNSPCSLEIQATKLEDSAVYFCASSQYAQVNTGELFFGEGSRLTVL.